This is a list of T cell receptor beta chains from one sample in a study of blood T cells in healthy people across ages. MiXCR, run by TCRdb on the 5' RACE reads, gives a single entry per CDR3 protein. The data hold 1 million to 1.2 million distinct CDR3 sequences, with less than 45% observed a single time. Sequenced input: blood. These receptor sequences come from a young man in good health. The CDR3 runs from the conserved cysteine through the conserved F or W. D genes are given only for firm matches.

v_gene	d_gene	len	j_gene	CDR3aa
TRBV29-1	TRBD1	17	-	CSVEDRQGSFLQGTQYF
TRBV7-9	-	15	TRBJ1-1	CASSSLAGLGTEAFF
TRBV20-1	-	11	TRBJ2-5	CSAGAQETQYF
TRBV9	TRBD1	16	TRBJ2-2	CASSVTGTANTGELFF
TRBV11-2	-	14	TRBJ2-4	CASSLGPGGDIQYF
TRBV24-1	-	16	TRBJ1-4	CATSRGGVETYEKLFF
TRBV30	-	13	TRBJ2-1	CAWSVWDYNEQFF
TRBV4-1	TRBD2	17	TRBJ2-5	CASSPRLAGPSYNEQYF
TRBV4-3	-	13	TRBJ1-6	CASSNRDNSPLHF
TRBV15	-	15	TRBJ1-4	CATSSYTGPYEKLFF
TRBV20-1	TRBD2	16	TRBJ2-3	CSARRLAELATDTQYF
TRBV2	TRBD1	15	TRBJ1-2	CAGSEDPTGTYGYTF
TRBV20-1	-	13	TRBJ1-1	CSAPSEVNTEAFF
TRBV20-1	TRBD1	17	TRBJ1-3	CSAQRLDGQGTGNTIYF
TRBV20-1	-	13	TRBJ2-5	CSAGGQGRDEQYF
TRBV4-3	TRBD1	13	TRBJ2-5	CASSQDRVHEQYF
TRBV7-2	-	13	TRBJ1-4	CASSLGGRGKLFF
TRBV12-5	-	18	TRBJ1-4	CASGFLVRTPATNEKLFF
TRBV20-1	-	15	TRBJ1-6	CSAIEGDRGGSPLHF
TRBV3-1	-	16	TRBJ2-1	CASSLRAVGTRDEQFF
TRBV7-7	-	16	TRBJ2-1	CASSSGVVSSYNEQFF
TRBV10-2	-	15	TRBJ2-7	CASRFRALAGDEQYF